This TCR beta chain was sequenced in a study of T cell responses to AZD1222 COVID-19 vaccine. Study-level results: Baseline serology detected seropositivity in only a handful of AZD1222 recipients. Donors in the cohort were predominantly white British and more often female, and clonal diversity was possibly underestimated.

Details on this clone: The antigen remains undetermined.

CDR3 length equals 13 residues. The V gene lost 7 bases and the J gene lost 6 bases, with 16 bases spanning the gap. Here immunoSEQ multiplex PCR was the method, and the copy in TCRdb shows in-frame clones only, minus some. This sample has roughly 120,000 clones, with around 80% found just once. Sequencing used peripheral blood, obtained on day 0 of AZD1222 vaccination. The rearrangement links TRBV12-3 or TRBV12-4 to TRBJ2-7; D may be TRBD2 (5 bases). This TCR derives from an adult in good health. The CDR3 DNA reads TGTGCCAGCACGGCTAGCCCGGCATCCGAGCAGTACTTC. As protein: CASTASPASEQYF.